This T cell receptor beta chain is from a study of siplizumab effects on memory and regulatory T cells. Study findings and constraints: Confirmatory evidence of suppressive function in proliferating siplizumab-culture Tregs was not obtained.

Some clones are missing from TCRdb's copy, which holds only in-frame ones; the method was immunoSEQ multiplex PCR. Among fewer than 120,000 clones listed, around 90% were seen once. CDR1 and CDR2 (germline): GTSNPN, SVGIG (reference sequence). With 5 bases removed from V and 7 bases from J, the gap between germline ends came to 17 bases. CDR3 size: 13 residues. In the case of this clone: Its antigen remains unidentified.

This sequence joins TRBV30 and TRBJ1-1; D might be TRBD1 (6 bases). The clonotype comes from a human donor in good health. The sequenced sample consisted of CD4+ T cells sorted from blood. The CDR3 DNA sequence: TGTGCCTGGTCCGGGATCGAGGGGGGTGAAGCTTTCTTT. Amino acids: CAWSGIEGGEAFF.